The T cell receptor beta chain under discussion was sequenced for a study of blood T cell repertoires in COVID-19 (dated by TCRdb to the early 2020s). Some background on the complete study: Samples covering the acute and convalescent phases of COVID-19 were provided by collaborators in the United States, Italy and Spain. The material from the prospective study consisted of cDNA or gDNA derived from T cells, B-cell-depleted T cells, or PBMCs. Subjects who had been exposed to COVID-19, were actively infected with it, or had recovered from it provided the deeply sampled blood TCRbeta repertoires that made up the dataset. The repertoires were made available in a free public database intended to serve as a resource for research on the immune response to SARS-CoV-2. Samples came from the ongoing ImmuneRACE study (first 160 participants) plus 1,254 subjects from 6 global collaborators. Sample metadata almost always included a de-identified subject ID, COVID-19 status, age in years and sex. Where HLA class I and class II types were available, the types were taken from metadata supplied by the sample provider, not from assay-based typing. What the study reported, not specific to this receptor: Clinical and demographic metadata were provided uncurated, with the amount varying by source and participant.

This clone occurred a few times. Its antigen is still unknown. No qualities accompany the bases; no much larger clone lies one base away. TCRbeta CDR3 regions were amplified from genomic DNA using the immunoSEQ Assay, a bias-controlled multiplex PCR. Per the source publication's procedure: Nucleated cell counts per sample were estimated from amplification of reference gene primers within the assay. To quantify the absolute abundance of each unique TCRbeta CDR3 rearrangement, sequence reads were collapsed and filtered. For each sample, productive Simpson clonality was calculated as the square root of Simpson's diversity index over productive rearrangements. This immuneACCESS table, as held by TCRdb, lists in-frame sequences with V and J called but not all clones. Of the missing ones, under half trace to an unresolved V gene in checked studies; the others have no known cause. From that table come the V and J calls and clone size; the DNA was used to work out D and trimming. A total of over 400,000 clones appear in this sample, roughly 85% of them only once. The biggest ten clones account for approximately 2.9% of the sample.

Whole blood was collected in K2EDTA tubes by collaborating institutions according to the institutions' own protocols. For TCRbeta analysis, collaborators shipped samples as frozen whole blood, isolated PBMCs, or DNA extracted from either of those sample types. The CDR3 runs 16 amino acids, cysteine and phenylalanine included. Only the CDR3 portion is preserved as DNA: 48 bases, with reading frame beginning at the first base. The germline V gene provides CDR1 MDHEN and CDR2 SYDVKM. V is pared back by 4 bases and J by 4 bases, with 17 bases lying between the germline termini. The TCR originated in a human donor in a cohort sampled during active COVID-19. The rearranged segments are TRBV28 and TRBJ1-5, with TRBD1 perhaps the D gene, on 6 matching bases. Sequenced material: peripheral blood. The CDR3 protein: CASSWRQGKGNQPQHF. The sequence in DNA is TGTGCCAGCAGTTGGCGGCAGGGGAAGGGAAATCAGCCCCAGCATTTT.